Below are 21 T cell receptor beta chains sequenced from a single sample in a study of pediatric ulcerative colitis. The assay was immunoSEQ multiplex PCR, and TCRdb's table has in-frame clones only and misses some. The sample has tens of thousands of clones, about three quarters seen once. During colonoscopy, one to two rectal pinch biopsies were collected. Sequencing was carried out using gut tissue. The receptors were gathered from a boy aged 5-17 years with severe ulcerative colitis.

The chain uses TRBV7-9 and TRBJ2-2, with D perhaps TRBD1 or TRBD2 (5 bases each). With 3 bases removed from V and 1 base from J, the gap between germline ends came to 9 bases. This CDR3 comprises 15 residues. The V gene's germline CDR1 is SEHNR and CDR2 FQNEAQ (reference sequence). The CDR3 region has the DNA TGTGCCAGCAGCTTGACAGCGGTGAACACCGGGGAGCTGTTTTTT. It codes for CASSLTAVNTGELFF.

This chain links TRBV27 with TRBJ2-7; no clear D. This CDR3 is built from 13 residues. Germline CDR1 MNHEY, CDR2 SMNVEV (reference sequence). Trimming removed 3 bases from V and 4 bases from J, with 10 bases in between. The CDR3 here is CASSFNTKYEQYF. The CDR3 coding sequence is TGTGCCAGCAGTTTTAACACCAAATACGAGCAGTACTTC.

J is TRBJ1-1 and V is TRBV6-1; 7 bases align to TRBD1. Trimming at V came to 6 bases and at J to 1 base, leaving 8 bases not matched to a gene. The length of the CDR3 is 15 residues. The germline CDR1 and CDR2 sequences are MNHNS and SASEGT. In nucleotides, the CDR3 is TGTGCCAGCAGGGTGGGGACAGTAAAGAACACTGAAGCTTTCTTT. This gives the protein CASRVGTVKNTEAFF.

The rearrangement links TRBV29-1 to TRBJ2-2, with D perhaps TRBD1 (6 bases). The CDR3 has 13 residues. Germline V gives CDR1 SQVTM, CDR2 ANQGSEA. Trimming removed 6 bases at V and 6 bases at J, with 14 bases between. CDR3 amino acids: CSVQYDRSGELFF. CDR3 coding DNA: TGCAGCGTCCAATACGACAGGTCCGGGGAGCTGTTTTTT.

This clone was picked up one time. The V call is TRBV9, the J call TRBJ2-7; tentatively, D is TRBD1 (5 bases). V was shortened by 4 bases and J by 2 bases, with 16 bases between the two germline ends. Germline loops: CDR1 SGDLS, CDR2 YYNGEE. CDR3 size: 15 residues. Here the CDR3 reads CASSPGAGRPYEQYF. The CDR3 DNA follows: TGTGCCAGCAGCCCTGGGGCAGGGCGACCCTACGAGCAGTACTTC. The variable domain in full, with the rest retrieved from reference TRBV9 and TRBJ2-7, is DSGVTQTPKHLITATGQRVTLRCSPRSGDLSVYWYQQSLDQGLQFLIQYYNGEERAKGNILERFSAQQFPDLHSELNLSSLELGDSALYFCASSPGAGRPYEQYFGPGTRLTVT.

The sample holds a few counts of this clone. This chain links TRBV7-2 with TRBJ1-1; D ambiguous. Germline CDR1 reads SGHTA; CDR2 reads FQGNSA. The CDR3 contains 14 residues. Trimming took off 3 bases at V and 4 bases at J, with 12 bases between the two ends. This CDR3 is CASSLGWVATEAFF. The CDR3, as DNA: TGTGCCAGCAGCTTGGGTTGGGTCGCCACTGAAGCTTTCTTT.

The rearrangement links TRBV5-1 to TRBJ2-4; D tentatively reads TRBD1 or TRBD2 (5 bases each). Germline lookup yields CDR1 SGHRS and CDR2 YFSETQ. The CDR3 is 13 amino acids. Trimming stripped 4 bases from V and 8 bases from J, with 13 bases between. CDR3 bases: TGCGCCAGCAGCGAAGGAATGGGGGACATTCAGTACTTC. It codes for CASSEGMGDIQYF.

CDR3 sequence (DNA): TGTGCCAGCAGTTACGCGGGGGGGAGCGGAGAGACCCAGTACTTC. It specifies CASSYAGGSGETQYF. This chain connects TRBV6-5 to TRBJ2-5; 9 bases are shared with TRBD2. The CDR3 has 15 amino acids. The germline V gene encodes CDR1 MNHEY and CDR2 SVGAGI. J was trimmed by 4 bases and V by 2 bases; bases with no gene match: 5.

This clone was counted only a few times. This chain connects TRBV5-1 to TRBJ1-2; D ambiguous. Deletions cut 0 bases from V and 6 bases from J, with 12 bases between. Germline V gene sequence: CDR1 SGHRS, CDR2 YFSETQ. The CDR3 has 14 residues. In DNA, the CDR3 is TGCGCCAGCAGCTTGGCCCGCAGTGGGGATGGCTACACCTTC. This sequence encodes CASSLARSGDGYTF.

The genes are TRBV6-4 and TRBJ2-3; D might be TRBD1 (6 bases). The length of the CDR3 is 15 residues. The V end lost 6 bases, the J end lost 1 base, and 14 bases lay between the germline ends. Germline CDR1 reads MRHNA; CDR2 reads SNTAGT. This chain's CDR3 is CASSVTGARTDTQYF. The CDR3 DNA reads as TGTGCCAGCAGCGTGACAGGCGCCCGCACAGATACGCAGTATTTT.

This sequence joins TRBV15 and TRBJ1-1, with D possibly being TRBD1 (6 bases). CDR1 LNHNV and CDR2 YYDKDF come from the germline V gene (reference sequence). The V gene lost 0 bases and the J gene lost 5 bases, with 10 bases spanning the gap. The CDR3 sequence is 14 residues long. The CDR3, as DNA: TGTGCCACCAGCAGAGAGTTAAGGGGGACTGAAGCTTTCTTT. The encoded protein is CATSRELRGTEAFF.

The chain joins TRBV6-4 to TRBJ1-1; D is ambiguous. CDR3 length: 13 residues. The V end lost 4 bases, the J end lost 1 base, and 7 bases lay between the germline ends. Germline V lookup: CDR1 MRHNA, CDR2 SNTAGT. CDR3 nucleotide sequence: TGTGCCAGCAGTGTTCAGAGGAACACTGAAGCTTTCTTT. This sequence encodes CASSVQRNTEAFF.

V gene TRBV6-4 combines with J gene TRBJ2-2; 7 bases map to TRBD1. After removal of 3 bases from V and 3 bases from J, the junction contained 1 base not matched to a gene. The germline V gene has CDR1 MRHNA and CDR2 SNTAGT. The length of the CDR3 is 14 residues. In DNA, the CDR3 is TGTGCCAGCAGTGAAGGACAGGACACCGGGGAGCTGTTTTTT. Its protein product is CASSEGQDTGELFF.

This clone occurred a few times. The J gene is TRBJ2-7, the V gene TRBV5-4; D is perhaps TRBD2 (6 bases). CDR1 SGHNT and CDR2 YYREEE come from the germline V gene (reference sequence). The CDR3 sequence is 14 residues long. Between the trimmed V and J ends, which lost 2 bases and 3 bases, there was a span of 12 bases. The CDR3 loop reads CASSFRGMNYEQYF. The DNA for the CDR3 is TGTGCCAGCAGCTTTCGCGGGATGAACTACGAGCAGTACTTC. Combining the CDR3 with reference TRBV5-4 and TRBJ2-7 gives the whole variable domain ETGVTQSPTHLIKTRGQQVTLRCSSQSGHNTVSWYQQALGQGPQFIFQYYREEENGRGNFPPRFSGLQFPNYSSELNVNALELDDSALYLCASSFRGMNYEQYFGPGTRLTVT.

This chain connects TRBV30 to TRBJ2-5; no reliable D call. V was clipped by 0 bases and J by 4 bases, with 9 bases between them. Looked up from germline, CDR1 is GTSNPN and CDR2 is SVGIG (reference sequence). CDR3 length: 13 residues. The CDR3 region has the DNA TGTGCCTGGAGTGTACATAGGTCAGAGACCCAGTACTTC. Its translation is CAWSVHRSETQYF.

V usage is TRBV7-2 and J usage is TRBJ1-6; no reliable D call. The CDR3 contains 16 residues. Trimming left V 2 bases short and J 10 bases short, with 18 bases between. Germline CDR1 SGHTA, CDR2 FQGNSA. CDR3 bases: TGTGCCAGCAGCTTAAACCCCACTTATGGGGTCTCACCCCTCCACTTT. Translation: CASSLNPTYGVSPLHF.

The chain links TRBV5-6 to TRBJ1-1, with no clear D. V was pared by 2 bases and J by 4 bases, with 9 bases between. CDR1 is SGHDT and CDR2 is YYEEEE in the germline V gene. This CDR3 is 13 amino acids long. CDR3 sequence reads: CASSFGVPTEAFF. The CDR3, as DNA: TGTGCCAGCAGCTTCGGGGTTCCCACTGAAGCTTTCTTT.

The chain couples TRBV27 to TRBJ1-2; 7 bases map to TRBD1. The J segment lost 0 bases and the V segment lost 5 bases, leaving 3 bases of the junction unmatched. The length of the CDR3 is 14 residues. CDR1 is MNHEY and CDR2 is SMNVEV in the germline V gene (reference sequence). CDR3: CASSRTGANYGYTF. The CDR3 nucleotides are TGTGCCAGCAGTCGGACAGGTGCTAACTATGGCTACACCTTC.

The chain is built from TRBV19 and TRBJ1-5; 11 bases line up with TRBD1. Germline V gene sequence: CDR1 LNHDA, CDR2 SQIVND (reference sequence). The ends lost 5 bases at V and 4 bases at J; junction bases unmatched: 10. The CDR3 runs 17 residues. This CDR3 reads CASSPSDRGRGNQPQHF. The CDR3 DNA reads as TGTGCCAGTAGTCCGTCGGACAGGGGGCGAGGGAATCAGCCCCAGCATTTT. Supplemented by reference TRBV19 and TRBJ1-5, the full variable domain reads DGGITQSPKYLFRKEGQNVTLSCEQNLNHDAMYWYRQDPGQGLRLIYYSQIVNDFQKGDIAEGYSVSREKKESFPLTVTSAQKNPTAFYLCASSPSDRGRGNQPQHFGDGTRLSIL.

This sequence joins TRBV6-5 and TRBJ1-6; D uncertain. CDR1 and CDR2 from the germline V gene are MNHEY and SVGAGI. This CDR3 has 16 residues. The V gene lost 2 bases and the J gene lost 10 bases, with 18 bases spanning the gap. CDR3 amino acids: CASSYSQTPTGSPLHF. The CDR3 bases are TGTGCCAGCAGTTACAGCCAAACTCCAACGGGGTCACCCCTCCACTTT.

J is TRBJ1-3 and V is TRBV11-2; tentatively, D is TRBD1 (6 bases). Germline lookup yields CDR1 SGHAT and CDR2 FQNNGV. The germline V and J ends were trimmed by 7 bases and 2 bases, with 6 bases remaining between them. The CDR3 contains 12 residues. CDR3 residues: CASTGAGNTIYF. The CDR3 DNA reads as TGTGCCAGCACAGGGGCTGGAAACACCATATATTTT.